A single TCR beta chain is shown here with its context. The data derive from a study of PD-L1 blockade in urothelial cancer. Looking at the study overall: Of prior chemotherapy regimens, patients had received between 0 and 3. It was at 3 weeks (second dose) and 6 weeks after treatment start that blood was analyzed. Peripheral blood specimens exhibited a median yield of roughly 140,000 T cells.

Sample numbers ranged from 1 to 8 per patient, encompassing pretreatment and on-treatment collections. Some clones are missing from TCRdb's copy, which holds only in-frame ones; the method was immunoSEQ multiplex PCR. The table includes about 24,000 clones, 84% detected once. This TCR came from a man between 65 and 85 years old with urothelial cancer. Material: PBMCs, obtained around atezolizumab (anti-PD-L1) treatment.

The CDR3 sequence: CAIKGTGGLEAPNTEAFF. For the CDR3, the DNA is TGTGCCATCAAAGGGACAGGGGGCCTTGAGGCCCCGAACACTGAAGCTTTCTTT. The gene calls are TRBV10-3 and TRBJ1-1; TRBD1 matches 12 bases. The V segment lost 7 bases and the J segment 1 base; nucleotides outside the gene matches: 13. The CDR3 consists of 18 residues. Per the germline V gene, CDR1 is ENHRY and CDR2 is SYGVKD.